This is a list of T cell receptor beta chains from one sample in a study of OX40 agonist ivuxolimab in advanced cancers. Sequencing used immunoSEQ multiplex PCR; TCRdb keeps in-frame clones, though not all of them. The sample holds 55,000 to 80,000 clones, roughly four fifths seen once. The sample was CD4+ or CD8+ T cells sorted from blood, taken in a trial of the OX40 agonist ivuxolimab. Receptors originate from an adult with an advanced solid tumor such as melanoma, head and neck, liver or kidney cancer. Each CDR3 is given with its conserved first and last residue. D genes are given only for firm matches. Clone size appears in some rows only: once, few, many, or a class for an expanded clone.

CDR3aa	CDR3nt	j_gene	abundance	v_gene	d_gene
CASSYRGQPQHF	TGTGCCAGCAGTTACAGGGGTCAGCCCCAGCATTTT	TRBJ1-5	few	TRBV28	TRBD1
CASSYGGEGSYGYTF	TGTGCCAGCAGTTATGGGGGGGAAGGGTCCTATGGCTACACCTTC	TRBJ1-2	-	TRBV6-5	-
CASREDGGDQPQHF	TGTGCCAGCAGGGAAGACGGGGGTGATCAGCCCCAGCATTTT	TRBJ1-5	-	TRBV2	-
CASSSGTSTYGYTF	TGTGCCAGCAGTTCCGGGACATCGACCTATGGCTACACCTTC	TRBJ1-2	-	TRBV11-1	-
CASSLLPLPTRSYEQYF	TGTGCCAGCAGCTTGCTCCCCCTTCCGACCCGCTCCTACGAGCAGTACTTC	TRBJ2-7	-	TRBV5-6	-
CASSFRDSGYTF	TGTGCCAGCAGCTTTAGAGACAGTGGCTACACCTTC	TRBJ1-2	-	TRBV5-4	-
CASSPRGDSTDTQYF	TGTGCCAGCAGCCCGAGGGGGGATAGCACAGATACGCAGTATTTT	TRBJ2-3	-	TRBV4-2	-
CASSSPLAGTGELFF	TGTGCCAGCAGCTCTCCACTAGCGGGCACCGGGGAGCTGTTTTTT	TRBJ2-2	-	TRBV7-3	TRBD2
CASSPGQTTTNEKLFF	TGTGCCAGCAGCCCTGGACAGACGACAACTAATGAAAAACTGTTTTTT	TRBJ1-4	medium-sized	TRBV5-8	-
CASSPTGLAGPSYEQYF	TGTGCCAGCAGCCCTACCGGACTAGCGGGACCCTCCTACGAGCAGTACTTC	TRBJ2-7	-	TRBV5-6	TRBD2
CASSLAHTSGAQRYNKQFF	TGTGCCAGCAGCTTAGCGCATACCTCGGGGGCCCAAAGATACAATAAGCAGTTCTTC	TRBJ2-1	-	TRBV7-2	-
CSVAGQGNEKLFF	TGCAGCGTTGCCGGACAGGGTAATGAAAAACTGTTTTTT	TRBJ1-4	few	TRBV29-1	TRBD1
CASSPQGTDANYGYTF	TGTGCCAGCAGTCCCCAAGGGACAGACGCTAACTATGGCTACACCTTC	TRBJ1-2	-	TRBV25-1	TRBD1
CATRGLAGSTDTQYF	TGTGCCACCCGAGGACTAGCGGGGAGCACAGATACGCAGTATTTT	TRBJ2-3	-	TRBV11-3	TRBD2
CASTGQGSQPQHF	TGTGCCAGTACGGGACAGGGAAGCCAGCCCCAGCATTTT	TRBJ1-5	-	TRBV19	TRBD1
CASSPRDREIGVAKNIQYF	TGTGCCAGCAGCCCACGGGACAGGGAGATAGGGGTGGCCAAAAACATTCAGTACTTC	TRBJ2-4	-	TRBV7-8	TRBD1
CASSRQFGPGEKLFF	TGTGCCAGCAGTAGACAGTTTGGGCCAGGTGAAAAACTGTTTTTT	TRBJ1-4	-	TRBV6-6	-
CASSTMSGGYTF	TGTGCCAGCAGTACTATGTCGGGGGGCTACACCTTC	TRBJ1-2	-	TRBV9	-
CAWSGSGGGSPLHF	TGTGCCTGGAGTGGGTCAGGGGGCGGCTCACCCCTCCACTTT	TRBJ1-6	-	TRBV30	TRBD1
CATRRGIPGPAQETQYF	TGTGCCACCCGCCGGGGAATCCCGGGACCTGCCCAAGAGACCCAGTACTTC	TRBJ2-5	-	TRBV5-4	-
CASSPSFPGTDTQYF	TGTGCCAGCAGCCCGTCTTTTCCCGGCACAGATACGCAGTATTTT	TRBJ2-3	once	TRBV7-2	-
CASSSTGTGLTEAFF	TGCGCCAGCAGCTCCACGGGGACAGGGCTCACTGAAGCTTTCTTT	TRBJ1-1	-	TRBV4-3	TRBD1
CASSSSTLYSNQPQHF	TGTGCCAGCAGCTCATCGACGTTGTATAGCAATCAGCCCCAGCATTTT	TRBJ1-5	-	TRBV5-5	-